These 23 T cell receptor beta chains originate from one sample sequenced in a study of neoadjuvant anti-PD-1 for oral cavity cancer. Produced via immunoSEQ multiplex PCR; TCRdb's table is partial and in-frame only. Found here are 14,000 or so clones, roughly 70% of them singletons; the top ten hold 2.5% to 3%. Time point defined: after neoadjuvant nivolumab, at surgical resection. The input for sequencing was PBMCs, taken after nivolumab (anti-PD-1) treatment. The source is a person aged 35 to 85 with oral cavity squamous cell carcinoma.

In this sample, this clone turned up a few times. This chain connects TRBV11-2 to TRBJ2-7; D unresolved. V shed 5 bases and J shed 0 bases, with 14 bases lying between them. Germline V gene sequence: CDR1 SGHAT, CDR2 FQNNGV. The CDR3 covers 15 residues. CDR3: CASSVRRASSYEQYF. The DNA of the CDR3 is TGTGCCAGCAGCGTTCGCAGAGCTTCCTCCTACGAGCAGTACTTC.

The V gene is TRBV18, the J gene TRBJ2-7; D not resolved. The CDR3 totals 14 residues. The germline V and J ends were trimmed by 1 base and 0 bases, with 7 bases remaining between them. Germline loops: CDR1 KGHSH, CDR2 LQKENI. In DNA, the CDR3 is TGTGCCAGCTCACCACTAAAGAGCTCCTACGAGCAGTACTTC. This gives the protein CASSPLKSSYEQYF.

The V call is TRBV10-2, the J call TRBJ2-3; TRBD2 matches at 13 bases. Germline CDR1 and CDR2: WSHSY and SAAADI. The CDR3 extends over 16 amino acids. The ends lost 7 bases at V and 10 bases at J; junction bases unmatched: 14. CDR3 region: CASIPDRTSGSAAQYF. The CDR3 region has the DNA TGCGCCAGCATCCCAGACCGGACTAGCGGGAGTGCTGCGCAGTATTTT.

The rearrangement links TRBV29-1 to TRBJ1-1; D is perhaps TRBD1 (5 bases). CDR1 and CDR2 (germline): SQVTM, ANQGSEA. Trimming took off 6 bases at V and 8 bases at J, with 13 bases between the two ends. The CDR3 has 11 amino acids. CDR3 in amino acids: CSVPPQGEAFF. DNA for the CDR3: TGCAGCGTCCCACCTCAGGGCGAAGCTTTCTTT. Looking up the rest from reference TRBV29-1 and TRBJ1-1 gives the full variable domain: SAVISQKPSRDICQRGTSLTIQCQVDSQVTMMFWYRQQPGQSLTLIATANQGSEATYESGFVIDKFPISRPNLTFSTLTVSNMSPEDSSIYLCSVPPQGEAFFGQGTRLTVV.

This clone was detected once. The chain links TRBV28 to TRBJ1-3; D uncertain. V lost 3 bases to trimming and J lost 0 bases, with 6 bases between them. Germline-derived CDR1 and CDR2 are MDHEN and SYDVKM. The CDR3 totals 14 residues. CDR3 region: CASSFLVSGNTIYF. The CDR3 nucleotides read TGTGCCAGCAGTTTCCTGGTCTCTGGAAACACCATATATTTT. The whole variable domain, remainder taken from reference TRBV28 and TRBJ1-3, is DVKVTQSSRYLVKRTGEKVFLECVQDMDHENMFWYRQDPGLGLRLIYFSYDVKMKEKGDIPEGYSVSREKKERFSLILESASTNQTSMYLCASSFLVSGNTIYFGEGSWLTVV.

This sequence joins TRBV29-1 and TRBJ1-5; D call uncertain. Trimming cost V 4 bases and J 0 bases, with 4 bases left between them. Germline-derived CDR1 and CDR2 are SQVTM and ANQGSEA. The CDR3 covers 12 residues. CDR3 sequence: CSVGGSNQPQHF. The CDR3 nucleotides read TGCAGCGTTGGAGGTAGCAATCAGCCCCAGCATTTT.

The chain is built from TRBV13 and TRBJ2-5, with TRBD2 matching 9 bases. The CDR3 is 16 amino acids. The trim removed 3 bases at V and 5 bases at J, leaving 10 bases unmatched. Germline V CDR1 and CDR2: PRHDT, FYEKMQ (reference sequence). The CDR3 region is CASSLGSGSKGETQYF. CDR3 nucleotides: TGTGCCAGCAGCTTGGGTAGCGGGAGTAAGGGGGAGACCCAGTACTTC.

The rearrangement links TRBV30 to TRBJ1-2, with 8 bases lining up with TRBD1. With V trimmed by 0 bases and J by 6 bases, 9 bases remained unmatched. Per germline, CDR1 GTSNPN and CDR2 SVGIG (reference sequence). This CDR3 region has 15 residues. The CDR3 DNA is TGTGCCTGGAGTGTATGGGCCCAGGGGGCAGATGGCTACACCTTC. Translating it yields CAWSVWAQGADGYTF.

This clone was picked up a small number of times. The chain combines TRBV7-3 with TRBJ2-2; 12 nucleotides line up with TRBD2. V was clipped by 4 bases and J by 7 bases; unmatched bases: 4. Germline CDR1 SGHTA, CDR2 FQGTGA. The CDR3 spans 15 residues. The CDR3, as DNA: TGTGCCAGCAGCTCGACTAGCGGGAGATTCGGGGAGCTGTTTTTT. The encoded protein is CASSSTSGRFGELFF. Full variable domain (missing parts from reference TRBV7-3 and TRBJ2-2): GAGVSQTPSNKVTEKGKYVELRCDPISGHTALYWYRQSLGQGPEFLIYFQGTGAADDSGLPNDRFFAVRPEGSVSTLKIQRTERGDSAVYLCASSSTSGRFGELFFGEGSRLTVL.

Details on this clone: No conserved phenylalanine or tryptophan ends this CDR3, so it is likely a read error. The DNA is omitted, as the CDR3 cannot be located on it reliably, and the CDR3 follows TCRdb's listing. V is TRBV11-2 and J is TRBJ1-2. From germline, CDR1 is SGHAT and CDR2 FQNNGV. The CDR3 is 11 residues long, counting both termini. The CDR3 spells CASSSATNVRL.

This clone was seen a few times. The gene calls are TRBV15 and TRBJ1-4; unclear D gene. V shed 3 bases and J shed 3 bases, with 14 bases lying between them. Germline CDR1 reads LNHNV; CDR2 reads YYDKDF (reference sequence). The CDR3 extends over 16 amino acids. The DNA for the CDR3 is TGTGCCACCAGCAGCCCCTCCTTCGACGCTAATGAAAAACTGTTTTTT. This sequence encodes CATSSPSFDANEKLFF.

In its sample, this clone was seen once. V and J are TRBV27 and TRBJ1-5; weak D call: TRBD1 (6 bases). The CDR3 extends over 13 amino acids. With 4 bases removed from V and 6 bases from J, the gap between germline ends came to 10 bases. Germline V gives CDR1 MNHEY, CDR2 SMNVEV (reference sequence). The CDR3 DNA sequence: TGTGCCAGCAGTTCTAGGGACACTCAGCCCCAGCATTTT. The encoded protein is CASSSRDTQPQHF.

The chain links TRBV7-3 to TRBJ1-3; D not resolved. In germline, CDR1 is SGHTA, CDR2 FQGTGA. The CDR3 length is 13 residues. Trimming removed 5 bases from V and 2 bases from J, with 7 bases in between. In DNA form, the CDR3 reads TGTGCCAGCAGCCCGACCGCTGGAAACACCATATATTTT. Its protein product is CASSPTAGNTIYF.

This rearrangement joins TRBV7-8 to TRBJ1-1; D not resolved. Germline V gene lookup returns CDR1 SGHVS and CDR2 FQNEAQ. V shed 1 base and J shed 1 base, with 13 bases lying between them. The CDR3 extends over 16 amino acids. CDR3 protein: CASSLGGYGGNTEAFF. As DNA, the CDR3 is TGTGCCAGCAGCTTAGGGGGTTATGGAGGGAACACTGAAGCTTTCTTT.

The chain combines TRBV10-2 with TRBJ2-5; D tentatively fits TRBD1 or TRBD2 (5 bases each). V was pared by 4 bases and J by 6 bases, with 9 bases between. Germline CDR1 reads WSHSY; CDR2 reads SAAADI. This CDR3 is 12 amino acids long. The CDR3 nucleotides are TGCGCCAGCAGTGGGGACGCTAAGACCCAGTACTTC. It specifies CASSGDAKTQYF.

To note about this clone: At one end the junction does not follow the germline gene, possibly because of a read error. The CDR3 bases are TGCGCCAGCCGCTTTGACCCCTTCGGGGAAAAACTGTTTTTT. This translates into CASRFDPFGEKLFF. The chain recombines TRBV5-1 with TRBJ1-4; D remains unclear. The CDR3 length is 14 residues. The germline CDR1 and CDR2 sequences are SGHRS and YFSETQ.

This chain joins TRBV10-3 and TRBJ2-2, with D perhaps given as TRBD1 or TRBD2 (5 bases each). With 6 bases removed from V and 0 bases from J, the gap between germline ends came to 20 bases. The CDR3 sequence is 18 residues long. From germline, CDR1 is ENHRY and CDR2 SYGVKD. The DNA of the CDR3 is TGTGCCATCAGCCCCGGGGCAGGGCAGGCCACGAACACCGGGGAGCTGTTTTTT. It codes for CAISPGAGQATNTGELFF.

V and J are TRBV2 and TRBJ2-3, with 7 positions matching TRBD2. The J segment lost 1 base and the V segment lost 7 bases, leaving 20 bases of the junction unmatched. This CDR3 is 19 amino acids long. Germline values: CDR1 SNHLY, CDR2 FYNNEI. The CDR3 sequence is CASKLDRVERAGGTDTQYF. The DNA of the CDR3 is TGTGCCAGCAAGTTGGACCGAGTCGAGCGGGCGGGAGGCACAGATACGCAGTATTTT. The full variable domain, its missing parts supplied by reference TRBV2 and TRBJ2-3, is EPEVTQTPSHQVTQMGQEVILRCVPISNHLYFYWYRQILGQKVEFLVSFYNNEISEKSEIFDDQFSVERPDGSNFTLKIRSTKLEDSAMYFCASKLDRVERAGGTDTQYFGPGTRLTVL.

This chain joins TRBV2 and TRBJ1-5; the match to TRBD1 covers 7 bases. Looked up from germline, CDR1 is SNHLY and CDR2 is FYNNEI. The CDR3 totals 15 residues. J was trimmed by 0 bases and V by 7 bases; bases with no gene match: 6. This CDR3 reads CASKKTGDSNQPQHF. The CDR3 DNA reads as TGTGCCAGCAAGAAAACAGGGGATAGCAATCAGCCCCAGCATTTT.

This clone was picked up a small number of times. This rearrangement joins TRBV6-5 to TRBJ1-1, with D possibly TRBD1 on 6 matching bases. V dropped 7 bases and J dropped 4 bases, with 16 bases sitting between them. The CDR3 is made up of 14 amino acids. CDR1 is MNHEY and CDR2 is SVGAGI in the germline V gene. The CDR3: CASTFNEGGTEAFF. DNA of the CDR3: TGTGCCAGCACCTTTAATGAGGGGGGCACTGAAGCTTTCTTT.

The chain has TRBV20-1 and TRBJ2-5; D unclear. The CDR3 has 11 amino acids. Germline CDR1 reads DFQATT; CDR2 reads SNEGSKA (reference sequence). V lost 1 base and J 5 bases, leaving 5 bases between the germline ends. This CDR3 reads CSARVWETQYF. In DNA form, the CDR3 reads TGCAGTGCTAGAGTCTGGGAGACCCAGTACTTC.

The gene calls are TRBV28 and TRBJ2-7; 9 positions match TRBD1. Looked up from germline, CDR1 is MDHEN and CDR2 is SYDVKM. The CDR3 totals 15 residues. V dropped 5 bases and J dropped 2; count of bases not matched to a gene: 7. This CDR3 reads CASSQSGQGAYEQYF. In nucleotides, the CDR3 is TGTGCCAGCAGTCAATCGGGACAGGGAGCCTACGAGCAGTACTTC. Full variable domain (outside the CDR3, taken from reference TRBV28 and TRBJ2-7): DVKVTQSSRYLVKRTGEKVFLECVQDMDHENMFWYRQDPGLGLRLIYFSYDVKMKEKGDIPEGYSVSREKKERFSLILESASTNQTSMYLCASSQSGQGAYEQYFGPGTRLTVT.

The chain has TRBV27 and TRBJ1-2; a weak D match, TRBD1 (5 bases). V lost 3 bases, J lost 8 bases, and 10 bases lay in between. The CDR3 is made up of 12 amino acids. In germline, CDR1 is MNHEY, CDR2 SMNVEV (reference sequence). The CDR3 spells CASSFQGGGYTF. The CDR3 DNA is TGTGCCAGCAGTTTTCAGGGAGGAGGCTACACCTTC.